A selection of T cell receptor beta chains follows, all from one sample in a study of shared clonotypes between healthy human individuals. TCRdb's table, derived via immunoSEQ multiplex PCR, lists solely in-frame clones and lacks some. The sample has 2 million to 2.5 million clones; about 95% are singletons. The specimen sequenced was naive CD8+ T cells sorted from blood. The origin of the receptors is a man in his late teens or twenties in good health. CDR3s include the opening cysteine and the closing phenylalanine or tryptophan. A D gene is named only where the DNA matches it firmly. Clone size is given for some rows only: seen once, a few or many times, or a class if the clone is expanded.

CDR3 DNA: TGTGCCAGTAGTATGACTAGCGGGCAAACGGATACGCAGTATTTT
CDR3 protein: CASSMTSGQTDTQYF
D gene: TRBD2
J gene: TRBJ2-3
clone size: NA
V gene: TRBV19

CDR3 DNA: TGTGCCAGCAGCTCCACACAGGGGAGGACCGGGGAGCTGTTTTTT
CDR3 protein: CASSSTQGRTGELFF
D gene: NA
J gene: TRBJ2-2
clone size: NA
V gene: TRBV7-9

CDR3 DNA: TGTGCCAGCAGCTTAGCCGGCGGGAGAGGAGATACGCAGTATTTT
CDR3 protein: CASSLAGGRGDTQYF
D gene: TRBD2
J gene: TRBJ2-3
clone size: NA
V gene: TRBV7-6

CDR3 DNA: TGTGCTAGCAGCTCCCCGGGGGGGACCATGAACACTGAAGCTTTCTTT
CDR3 protein: CASSSPGGTMNTEAFF
D gene: NA
J gene: TRBJ1-1
clone size: NA
V gene: TRBV7-7

CDR3 DNA: TGTGCCAGCAGCACCTTTAGCGGGGGGGCGCCCACAGATACGCAGTATTTT
CDR3 protein: CASSTFSGGAPTDTQYF
D gene: TRBD2
J gene: TRBJ2-3
clone size: NA
V gene: TRBV9

CDR3 DNA: TGTGCCAGCAGTTCGACCCTTTTCCTCCCCTACGAGCAGTACTTC
CDR3 protein: CASSSTLFLPYEQYF
D gene: NA
J gene: TRBJ2-7
clone size: NA
V gene: TRBV6-6

CDR3 DNA: TGTGCCAGCAGCTTGGTTGGGGGAGACACAGATACGCAGTATTTT
CDR3 protein: CASSLVGGDTDTQYF
D gene: NA
J gene: TRBJ2-3
clone size: NA
V gene: TRBV5-4

CDR3 DNA: TGTGCCAGCAGGCTCGACGGGAGCTATAGCAATCAGCCCCAGCATTTT
CDR3 protein: CASRLDGSYSNQPQHF
D gene: NA
J gene: TRBJ1-5
clone size: NA
V gene: TRBV5-4

CDR3 DNA: TGTGCCTGGAGTGTAGTTAGGGCGGGAGGGTCCTACGAGCAGTACTTC
CDR3 protein: CAWSVVRAGGSYEQYF
D gene: TRBD2
J gene: TRBJ2-7
clone size: NA
V gene: TRBV30

CDR3 DNA: TGTGCCAGCACCTATACAGGGTTGACTGAAGCTTTCTTT
CDR3 protein: CASTYTGLTEAFF
D gene: NA
J gene: TRBJ1-1
clone size: NA
V gene: TRBV7-6

CDR3 DNA: TGTGCCAGCAGCTTAGGGAAGGCCCAGCCCACCGGGGAGCTGTTTTTT
CDR3 protein: CASSLGKAQPTGELFF
D gene: NA
J gene: TRBJ2-2
clone size: NA
V gene: TRBV11-2

CDR3 DNA: TGTGCCAGCAGTGGGGCCGAGGGGAATAACTATGGCTACACCTTC
CDR3 protein: CASSGAEGNNYGYTF
D gene: NA
J gene: TRBJ1-2
clone size: NA
V gene: TRBV6-1

CDR3 DNA: TGTGCCAGCAGCTACGGGACACCCCCTGAAGCTTTCTTT
CDR3 protein: CASSYGTPPEAFF
D gene: NA
J gene: TRBJ1-1
clone size: NA
V gene: TRBV5-4

CDR3 DNA: TGTGCCACCAGCAGGGACGCATTGACGTACGAGCAGTACTTC
CDR3 protein: CATSRDALTYEQYF
D gene: NA
J gene: TRBJ2-7
clone size: NA
V gene: TRBV15

CDR3 DNA: TGTGCCAGCAGCTTGACAGGGTTCTCCTACGAGCAGTACTTC
CDR3 protein: CASSLTGFSYEQYF
D gene: TRBD1
J gene: TRBJ2-7
clone size: NA
V gene: TRBV6-5

CDR3 DNA: TGTGCTAGTGGTCCAGAGCAGTACTTC
CDR3 protein: CASGPEQYF
D gene: NA
J gene: TRBJ2-7
clone size: NA
V gene: TRBV12-5

CDR3 DNA: TGTGCCAGCAGTTACGGGTACACAGATACGCAGTATTTT
CDR3 protein: CASSYGYTDTQYF
D gene: NA
J gene: TRBJ2-3
clone size: NA
V gene: TRBV6-5

CDR3 DNA: TGTGCCAGCAGTTACTCGAACGGCCAAGAGACCCAGTACTTC
CDR3 protein: CASSYSNGQETQYF
D gene: NA
J gene: TRBJ2-5
clone size: NA
V gene: TRBV6-5

CDR3 DNA: TGTGCCAGCAGCTCGCTGGCAGATACGCAGTATTTT
CDR3 protein: CASSSLADTQYF
D gene: NA
J gene: TRBJ2-3
clone size: NA
V gene: TRBV27

CDR3 DNA: TGTGCCAGCAGCTTGGACAGGGGGAATCAGCCCCAGCATTTT
CDR3 protein: CASSLDRGNQPQHF
D gene: TRBD1
J gene: TRBJ1-5
clone size: NA
V gene: TRBV5-6

CDR3 DNA: TGTGCCAGCACCCTCTCGCCAGGGGGCCAAGAGACCCAGTACTTC
CDR3 protein: CASTLSPGGQETQYF
D gene: TRBD1
J gene: TRBJ2-5
clone size: once
V gene: TRBV28

CDR3 DNA: TGTGCCAGCAGCCCCCGTTGGGATAGCGGGGCCTACAACTACGAGCAGTACTTC
CDR3 protein: CASSPRWDSGAYNYEQYF
D gene: TRBD2
J gene: TRBJ2-7
clone size: NA
V gene: TRBV11-2

CDR3 DNA: TGTGCCAGCACCGAACTAGCGGCGGGCTCCTACAATGAGCAGTTCTTC
CDR3 protein: CASTELAAGSYNEQFF
D gene: TRBD2
J gene: TRBJ2-1
clone size: NA
V gene: TRBV5-4

CDR3 DNA: TGTGCCAGCAGTTTATCGATGCCGATCGATCCTATTTACAATCAGCCCCAGCATTTT
CDR3 protein: CASSLSMPIDPIYNQPQHF
D gene: NA
J gene: TRBJ1-5
clone size: NA
V gene: TRBV27

CDR3 DNA: TGTGCCAGTAGTATAACCAGCCCTTACAATGAGCAGTTCTTC
CDR3 protein: CASSITSPYNEQFF
D gene: NA
J gene: TRBJ2-1
clone size: NA
V gene: TRBV19

CDR3 DNA: TGCAGCGTTGAAGGGTCGGGGGAACTAGCGCCTAATGAGCAGTTCTTC
CDR3 protein: CSVEGSGELAPNEQFF
D gene: TRBD2
J gene: TRBJ2-1
clone size: NA
V gene: TRBV29-1

CDR3 DNA: TGTGCCAGCAGTTTAAGACTAGCGGGGGATGGAGATACGCAGTATTTT
CDR3 protein: CASSLRLAGDGDTQYF
D gene: TRBD2
J gene: TRBJ2-3
clone size: once
V gene: TRBV28

CDR3 DNA: TGTGCCTGGGGGACAGGGGGCGCGAACACTGAAGCTTTCTTT
CDR3 protein: CAWGTGGANTEAFF
D gene: TRBD1
J gene: TRBJ1-1
clone size: NA
V gene: TRBV30

CDR3 DNA: TGTGCCAGCAGTCCTGACCCGGCTAGCAATCAGCCCCAGCATTTT
CDR3 protein: CASSPDPASNQPQHF
D gene: NA
J gene: TRBJ1-5
clone size: NA
V gene: TRBV27

CDR3 DNA: TGTGCCAGCAGTTACGGACAGGGAGGATACGAGCAGTACTTC
CDR3 protein: CASSYGQGGYEQYF
D gene: TRBD1
J gene: TRBJ2-7
clone size: NA
V gene: TRBV6-6

CDR3 DNA: TGCGCCAGCAGCCAAGGGCTGGCTGCTTACCTCCAAGAGACCCAGTACTTC
CDR3 protein: CASSQGLAAYLQETQYF
D gene: NA
J gene: TRBJ2-5
clone size: once
V gene: TRBV4-1

CDR3 DNA: TGTGCCAGCAGTGAATGGGAGGACGAAGGAACCCAGTACTTC
CDR3 protein: CASSEWEDEGTQYF
D gene: NA
J gene: TRBJ2-5
clone size: NA
V gene: TRBV25-1

CDR3 DNA: TGTGCCAGCAGTCCCTTGTGGGACTCGGGAGGTAGCTCCTACAATGAGCAGTTCTTC
CDR3 protein: CASSPLWDSGGSSYNEQFF
D gene: TRBD2
J gene: TRBJ2-1
clone size: NA
V gene: TRBV28

CDR3 DNA: TGTGCCAGCAGCTTGGGGCGGAGCTACGAGCAGTACTTC
CDR3 protein: CASSLGRSYEQYF
D gene: NA
J gene: TRBJ2-7
clone size: NA
V gene: TRBV5-6

CDR3 DNA: TGCGCCAGCAGCCAACGGGTTGCCTACGAGCAGTACTTC
CDR3 protein: CASSQRVAYEQYF
D gene: NA
J gene: TRBJ2-7
clone size: once
V gene: TRBV4-1

CDR3 DNA: TGCAGTGCTAGAAGTCCGAACGAGCAGTACTTC
CDR3 protein: CSARSPNEQYF
D gene: NA
J gene: TRBJ2-7
clone size: NA
V gene: TRBV20-1

CDR3 DNA: TGTGCCAGCAGCGGGACTAACCCCCGCGATGAGCAGTTCTTC
CDR3 protein: CASSGTNPRDEQFF
D gene: TRBD2
J gene: TRBJ2-1
clone size: NA
V gene: TRBV2

CDR3 DNA: TGTGCCAGCAGTGTCAGGGGCGCAGTACAGCCCCAGCATTTT
CDR3 protein: CASSVRGAVQPQHF
D gene: NA
J gene: TRBJ1-5
clone size: once
V gene: TRBV6-1

CDR3 DNA: TGTGCCAGCTCCATTTCAGGGATAATGAACACTGAAGCTTTCTTT
CDR3 protein: CASSISGIMNTEAFF
D gene: NA
J gene: TRBJ1-1
clone size: NA
V gene: TRBV19

CDR3 DNA: TGTGCCAGCAGCTTAGAGGGTGAAGCTTTCTTT
CDR3 protein: CASSLEGEAFF
D gene: NA
J gene: TRBJ1-1
clone size: NA
V gene: TRBV13

CDR3 DNA: TGTGCCAGCAGTTACTCGAATGGTTATGGCTACACCTTC
CDR3 protein: CASSYSNGYGYTF
D gene: NA
J gene: TRBJ1-2
clone size: NA
V gene: TRBV6-5

CDR3 DNA: TGTGCCAGCAACAGGGTTGGCTACACCTTC
CDR3 protein: CASNRVGYTF
D gene: NA
J gene: TRBJ1-2
clone size: NA
V gene: TRBV2

CDR3 DNA: TGTGCCAGTAGTATAGGTGACAGTAGCAATCAGCCCCAGCATTTT
CDR3 protein: CASSIGDSSNQPQHF
D gene: NA
J gene: TRBJ1-5
clone size: NA
V gene: TRBV19

CDR3 DNA: TGTGCCACCACCTCCGGGCAGGGGGCCTACAATGAGCAGTTCTTC
CDR3 protein: CATTSGQGAYNEQFF
D gene: TRBD1
J gene: TRBJ2-1
clone size: once
V gene: TRBV6-5

CDR3 DNA: TGTGCCAGCAGTTACAGTACGGGACAGGTACGATACGAGCAGTACTTC
CDR3 protein: CASSYSTGQVRYEQYF
D gene: TRBD1
J gene: TRBJ2-7
clone size: once
V gene: TRBV6-5